This T cell receptor (beta chain) was recorded in a study of blood T cell repertoires in COVID-19. In germline, CDR1 is WSHSY, CDR2 SAAADI. CDR3 length: 15 residues. Trimming removed 2 bases from V and 4 bases from J, with 14 bases in between. Method: immunoSEQ multiplex PCR; TCRdb's copy keeps in-frame clones and lacks some. The table records 70,000 or so clones, approximately 80% of them present only once. The clonotype comes from a man between 50 and 59 years old with COVID-19, enrolled during active disease. This rearrangement joins TRBV10-2 to TRBJ1-2; D not resolved. The source material was peripheral blood. CDR3: CASSEGRLFPYGYTF. The DNA for the CDR3 is TGCGCCAGCAGTGAGGGGCGCCTCTTTCCCTATGGCTACACCTTC.